A selection of T cell receptor beta chains follows, all from one sample in a study of patients and donors after allogeneic stem cell transplantation. TCRdb processed the RT-PCR reads anew with MiXCR; each CDR3 protein has one entry. The data show over 150,000 distinct CDR3 sequences, with approximately 31% seen just once and around 3% held by the top ten. Sequenced: blood, either unsorted or a sorted T cell fraction (not recorded which). The origin of the receptors is a human donor who was either an allogeneic HSCT recipient or a stem cell or donor lymphocyte infusion donor (not recorded which). It is not recorded whose cells these are; they may come from a transplant donor. Both conserved end residues are part of each CDR3. A D gene is named only where the DNA matches it firmly. The size of a clone is reported for some rows only, either as once, few or many, or as a class for expanded clones.

-,-,TRBV28,TRBJ1-6,CASSEVLSPLHF,TGTGCCAGCAGCGAGGTGCTTTCACCCCTCCACTTT
-,-,TRBV28,TRBJ1-2,CASTSKVGYTF,TGTGCCAGCACCTCCAAGGTCGGCTACACCTTC
-,few,TRBV18,TRBJ1-5,CASSPPGQDQPQHF,TGTGCCAGCTCACCACCGGGGCAGGATCAGCCCCAGCATTTT
-,-,TRBV27,TRBJ2-7,CASSSYTGFSSYEQYF,TGTGCCAGCAGTTCCTACACAGGGTTTAGCTCCTACGAGCAGTACTTC
TRBD1,-,TRBV5-1,TRBJ2-7,CASSLEGASEQYF,TGCGCCAGCAGCTTGGAGGGGGCCTCCGAGCAGTACTTC
TRBD1,once,TRBV29-1,TRBJ2-1,CSVDGTGFNEQFF,TGCAGCGTTGATGGGACAGGGTTCAATGAGCAGTTCTTC
TRBD1,-,TRBV14,TRBJ2-1,CASSRQGGYYNEQFF,TGTGCCAGCAGCCGACAGGGCGGGTACTACAATGAGCAGTTCTTC
-,-,TRBV25-1,TRBJ2-4,CASSESGTRLAKNIQYF,TGTGCCAGCAGTGAATCGGGGACACGATTAGCCAAAAACATTCAGTACTTC
TRBD2,few,TRBV5-1,TRBJ2-1,CATGIAGSSREQFF,TGCGCCACCGGGATAGCGGGATCTTCGAGGGAGCAGTTCTTC
-,-,TRBV19,TRBJ2-7,CASSMGGTLTYEQYF,TGTGCCAGTAGTATGGGGGGAACGCTCACCTACGAGCAGTACTTC
-,-,TRBV6-5,TRBJ1-5,CASSYNRVNQPQHF,TGTGCCAGCAGTTATAATAGGGTCAATCAGCCCCAGCATTTT
TRBD1,-,TRBV7-3,TRBJ2-4,CASSPDRDGNIQYF,TGTGCCAGCAGCCCCGACAGGGATGGTAACATTCAGTACTTC
-,-,TRBV6-5,TRBJ1-2,CASSGSGQHYGYTF,TGTGCCAGCAGTGGCTCAGGACAGCACTATGGCTACACCTTC
-,many,TRBV27,TRBJ1-5,CASSQRGGNQPQHF,TGTGCCAGCAGTCAACGGGGTGGCAATCAGCCCCAGCATTTT
-,-,TRBV3-1,TRBJ2-7,CASGAGKSYEQYF,TGTGCCAGCGGGGCGGGAAAGTCCTACGAGCAGTACTTC
-,-,TRBV30,TRBJ1-2,CAWSGPNYGYTF,TGTGCCTGGAGCGGACCGAACTATGGCTACACCTTC
TRBD2,few,TRBV20-1,TRBJ2-1,CSAPTSVYYNEQFF,TGCAGTGCTCCGACTAGCGTGTACTACAATGAGCAGTTCTTC
-,-,TRBV20-1,TRBJ2-1,CSARRDHGNEQFF,TGCAGTGCTAGGCGGGATCATGGTAATGAGCAGTTCTTC
TRBD1,few,TRBV4-1,TRBJ1-5,CASSQPDRAQPQHF,TGCGCCAGCAGCCAACCCGACAGGGCTCAGCCCCAGCATTTT
TRBD1,-,TRBV7-3,TRBJ2-2,CASSSSGQGNTGELFF,TGTGCCAGCAGCTCCTCGGGACAGGGGAACACCGGGGAGCTGTTTTTT
-,-,TRBV10-2,TRBJ2-5,CATGKPQETQYF,TGCGCCACCGGGAAACCTCAAGAGACCCAGTACTTC
TRBD1,many,TRBV20-1,TRBJ1-6,CSARDLSTGDSPLHF,TGCAGTGCTAGAGATCTAAGTACAGGGGATTCACCCCTCCACTTT
TRBD2,-,TRBV20-1,TRBJ2-1,CSARGTSIWGEQFF,TGCAGTGCTAGAGGGACTAGTATCTGGGGGGAGCAGTTCTTC
-,few,TRBV5-1,TRBJ1-4,CASSFEGRRNEKLFF,TGCGCCAGCAGCTTCGAGGGCCGAAGAAATGAAAAACTGTTTTTT
TRBD1,-,TRBV24-1,TRBJ2-3,CATSVGGQGTDTQYF,TGTGCCACCAGTGTTGGGGGACAGGGCACAGATACGCAGTATTTT
-,many,TRBV16,TRBJ1-1,CASSQSWASNTEAFF,TGTGCCAGCAGCCAATCGTGGGCATCGAACACTGAAGCTTTCTTT
-,few,TRBV16,TRBJ2-7,CASSQWGEQYF,TGTGCCAGCAGCCAATGGGGCGAGCAGTACTTC
TRBD2,-,TRBV12-3/TRBV12-4,TRBJ2-7,CASSLGSGKSYEQYF,TGTGCCAGCAGTTTAGGTAGCGGGAAGTCCTACGAGCAGTACTTC
-,-,TRBV4-1,TRBJ1-4,CASSQAQDGEKLFF,TGCGCCAGCAGCCAAGCGCAGGATGGGGAAAAACTGTTTTTT
-,-,TRBV7-9,TRBJ1-4,CASSLAGHGNEKLFF,TGTGCCAGCAGCCTGGCGGGACATGGGAATGAAAAACTGTTTTTT
-,-,TRBV5-1,TRBJ2-2,CASSLRQSANTGELFF,TGCGCCAGCAGCTTGCGACAGAGCGCGAACACCGGGGAGCTGTTTTTT
-,few,TRBV20-1,TRBJ2-3,CSARGASSRTDTQYF,TGCAGTGCTAGAGGGGCTAGCTCCCGCACAGATACGCAGTATTTT
TRBD1,-,TRBV6-6,TRBJ1-4,CASRIGGAGEKLFF,TGTGCCAGCAGAATAGGGGGCGCCGGTGAAAAACTGTTTTTT